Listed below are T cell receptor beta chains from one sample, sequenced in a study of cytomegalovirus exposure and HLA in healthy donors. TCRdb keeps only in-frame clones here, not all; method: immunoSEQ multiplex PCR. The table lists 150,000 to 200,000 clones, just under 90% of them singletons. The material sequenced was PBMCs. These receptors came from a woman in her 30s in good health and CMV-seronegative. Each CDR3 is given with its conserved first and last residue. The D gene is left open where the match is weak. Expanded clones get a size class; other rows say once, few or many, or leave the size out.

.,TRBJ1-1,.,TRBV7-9,TGTGCCAGCAGCTTGGGGCACTACACTGAAGCTTTCTTT,CASSLGHYTEAFF
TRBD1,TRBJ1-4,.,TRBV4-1,TGCGCCAGCAGCCAAGATCAGGGGGCGTTTAATGAAAAACTGTTTTTT,CASSQDQGAFNEKLFF
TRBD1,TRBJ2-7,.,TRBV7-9,TGTGCCAGCAACGGACAGGGTGCCGAGCAGTACTTC,CASNGQGAEQYF
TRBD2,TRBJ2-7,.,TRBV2,TGTGCCAGCAGTGGACTAGCGGGGGTTAGCTACGAGCAGTACTTC,CASSGLAGVSYEQYF
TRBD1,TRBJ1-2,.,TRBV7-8,TGTGCCAGCAGGGGAACCACAGGGGGGGCTTATATAGGCTACACCTTC,CASRGTTGGAYIGYTF
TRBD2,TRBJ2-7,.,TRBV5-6,TGTGCCAGCAGCTTTTCGGGACTACTTGTCGAGCAGTACTTC,CASSFSGLLVEQYF
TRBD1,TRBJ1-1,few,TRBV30,TGTGCCTGGGAAACAGGGGCCGAAGCTTTCTTT,CAWETGAEAFF
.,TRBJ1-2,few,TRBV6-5,TGTGCCAGCAGTTACTCGAAGGGGATCGGCTATGGCTACACCTTC,CASSYSKGIGYGYTF
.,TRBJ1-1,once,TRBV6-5,TGTGCCAGCAGTTACTCGGCAGGGCAGAACACTGAAGCTTTCTTT,CASSYSAGQNTEAFF
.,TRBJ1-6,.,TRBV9,TGTGCCAGCAGCCTCTCGGCGCGCGGGGCTTCACCCCTCCACTTT,CASSLSARGASPLHF
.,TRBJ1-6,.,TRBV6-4,TGTGCCAGCAGTGACGGTGGGGCAGGAAATTCACCCCTCCACTTT,CASSDGGAGNSPLHF
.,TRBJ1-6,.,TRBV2,TGTGCCAGCGTCGACGTAACGGGTTCACCCCTCCACTTT,CASVDVTGSPLHF
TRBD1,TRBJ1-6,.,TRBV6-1,TGTGCCAGCAGTGACAGGGGGCTCAATTCACCCCTCCACTTT,CASSDRGLNSPLHF
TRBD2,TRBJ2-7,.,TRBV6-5,TGTGCCAGCAGTTCTAGCGGGGGGGCCGGCGAGCAGTACTTC,CASSSSGGAGEQYF
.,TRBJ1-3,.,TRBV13,TGTGCCAGCAGCTTAGGCCTCCCCGCCAAGGGGAACACCATATATTTT,CASSLGLPAKGNTIYF
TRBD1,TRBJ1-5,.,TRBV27,TGTGCCAGTGGGACAGGGGAAAGGAATCAGCCCCAGCATTTT,CASGTGERNQPQHF